The T cell receptor beta chain under discussion was sequenced for a study of shared clonotypes between healthy human individuals (dated by TCRdb to 2020 to 2022). Regarding the study in general: The cohort included three men and two women between 18 and 49 years of age. For each donor, CD4 naive and CD4 memory were each run on three plates, CD8 naive on two plates, and CD8 memory on one plate. To estimate repertoire size and how much clonotype sharing occurs between individuals, the study deeply sequenced the blood TCR repertoires of five healthy adults. Per donor, leukapheresis produced somewhere between about 0.8 and 9 billion PBMCs. To increase sequencing depth and limit assay-specific biases, different laboratories used diverse techniques to prepare libraries and sequence TCR repertoires. The paper as a whole reports these results and caveats: Compared with non-shared clonotypes, the clonotypes found in all four sorted-subset donors had higher generation probabilities. When several donors were compared, the shared fraction of clonotypes was around 5.1% for naive CD4, around 3.5% for naive CD8, 2% to 2.5% for memory CD4, and around 0.37% for memory CD8. Because the study included a small number of donors, the genetic and exposure-history diversity represented was limited. Based on pairwise subsampling, the degree of clonotype sharing among donors was expected to be affected by sequencing depth. Sampling was restricted to blood, and TCR repertoires in tissues likely differ from the TCR repertoires found in blood. Even with the large sequencing depth, rarefaction of the sorted-subset datasets indicated that sequencing was incomplete. Larger estimated clonotype richness was generally found for naive subsets than for memory subsets.

In the germline V gene, CDR1 corresponds to MRHNA and CDR2 to SNTAGT. Measured from the cysteine to the phenylalanine, the CDR3 is 13 residues long. The CDR3 DNA has 39 bases and is translated from base 1. The trim is 4 bases for V and 7 bases for J, with a gap of 8 bases between the germline ends. Notes on this clone: Its antigen specificity is not known. There are no base qualities to consult, and no much larger clone falls within one base.

Healthy HIV-negative adults with no recently reported acute infections or vaccinations were included as donors. Only Caucasian adults living in Nashville, Tennessee, USA were represented among the donors. CD4+ T cells were enriched through magnetic negative selection, after which naive cells were positively selected on CD45RA and the remaining negative fraction served as the memory subset. After blood collection by leukapheresis, PBMCs were isolated using Ficoll-Histopaque density gradient centrifugation and then cryopreserved in the vapor phase of liquid nitrogen. Purity and quantity of every magnetically sorted T cell population were checked by analytical flow cytometry. Genomic DNA was isolated from each sorted fraction and quantified by UV absorbance on a Nanodrop 2000c. TCR CDR3 regions were amplified from genomic DNA by multiplex PCR using the deep immunoSEQ assay. Extracted genomic DNA from each cell subset was distributed evenly across all wells of several immunoSEQ 96-well plates, and each plate was treated as a replicate. For sorted subsets, roughly 0.2 ug genomic DNA, equal to tens of thousands of T cell genomes, was loaded into each replicate PCR. The purified libraries were quantified using a Qubit 3.0 fluorometer, sized with a Bioanalyzer 2100, and then quantified again using the KAPA Library Quantification kit. Every immunoSEQ 96-well plate was sequenced on a separate single-read 150-cycle Illumina NextSeq 550 flow cell. As for the original processing: Because the immunoSEQ output held only junctional sequences and lacked quality scores, the filtering could not match the filtering applied to full-length reads. To assign V/J genes and CDR3, sequences were annotated using PyIR, a Python wrapper for IgBLAST v1.9, with IMGT germline references. Any read was removed if the V/J assignment was weak (E-value above 1e-6), the CDR3 was missing, or the read contained stop codons, out-of-frame junctions, or ambiguous translated residues. V3J clonotypes were defined by identical inferred V gene, J gene, and CDR3 amino acid sequence. To compute the percentage overlap between repertoires, the number of shared unique clonotypes was divided by the size of the smaller repertoire. Repertoire richness was assessed with RTK rarefaction, the Chao1 estimator, and Recon v2.1 estimates of unobserved clonotypes. OLGA was used to compute generation probabilities for all TCRbeta clonotypes that the gDNA method yielded from four donors. This is the immuneACCESS table as TCRdb keeps it, with only in-frame sequences that have V and J called. A part of the clones is gone; compared with another copy, unresolved V genes explain less than half, and the rest is unexplained. V and J calls and clone size are given by that table; D and trimming were obtained from the DNA. In all, the sample holds approximately 620,000 clones, and almost 97% of those were seen once. The ten largest clones take up 0.045% to 0.06% of the sample.

Rearrangement joined TRBV6-4 to TRBJ1-6, with a tentative D gene TRBD1 over 5 matching bases. The sequence derives from a woman in her twenties or thirties in good health. The sample comprised naive CD4+ T cells sorted from blood. This specimen's cell subset or site label, interpreted: CD45RA+ positively selected. The CDR3 amino acid sequence is: CASSVQVNSPLHF. The nucleotide sequence reads TGTGCCAGCAGTGTACAGGTCAATTCACCCCTCCACTTT.